This TCR beta chain was found in a study of T-cell reconstitution after alpha-beta-depleted transplantation in children. Study-wide points: Diversity and T-cell counts at one year after transplant derived mostly from new T cells. Several patients had high TCRbeta diversity at day 60; it came from surviving recipient T cells and thymic progenitors. Several hundred expanded graft clones reportedly gave rise to the alpha-beta T cells present about two months after transplant.

This clonotype was counted ten times or more. Antigen unknown. It was with unique molecular identifiers that the TCRbeta library was prepared. MiXCR, run by TCRdb on the PCR reads, gives a single entry per CDR3 protein. The profile shows fewer than 1 million distinct CDR3 sequences, less than 20% of them singletons. V dropped 5 bases and J dropped 10 bases, with 15 bases sitting between them. This CDR3 is built from 14 residues. The rearrangement uses TRBV12-3 or TRBV12-4 and TRBJ1-6, with a possible D match to TRBD1 (5 bases). This sample comprised PBMCs, mostly from graft donor cells, obtained 360 days after TCRalphabeta/CD19-depleted stem cell transplant. The receptor's source is a male patient aged 10-17 years who had a stem cell transplant for acute lymphoblastic leukemia, so the T cells may come from the graft donor. The CDR3 is CASSPEGRWSPLHF. The CDR3 DNA reads TGTGCCAGCAGTCCCGAGGGGCGGTGGTCACCCCTCCACTTT.